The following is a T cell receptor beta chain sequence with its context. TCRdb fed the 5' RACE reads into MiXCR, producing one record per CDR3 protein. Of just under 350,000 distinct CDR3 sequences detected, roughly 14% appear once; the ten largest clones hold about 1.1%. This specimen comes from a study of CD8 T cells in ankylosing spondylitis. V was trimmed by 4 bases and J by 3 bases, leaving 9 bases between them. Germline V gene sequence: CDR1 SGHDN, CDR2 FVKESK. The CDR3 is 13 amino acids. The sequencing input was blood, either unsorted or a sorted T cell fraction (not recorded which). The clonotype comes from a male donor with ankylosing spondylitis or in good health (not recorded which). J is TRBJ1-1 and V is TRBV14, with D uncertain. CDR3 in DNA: TGTGCCAGCAGCCGGCTTGAGGACACTGAAGCTTTCTTT. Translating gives CASSRLEDTEAFF. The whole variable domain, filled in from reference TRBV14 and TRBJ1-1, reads EAGVTQFPSHSVIEKGQTVTLRCDPISGHDNLYWYRRVMGKEIKFLLHFVKESKQDESGMPNNRFLAERTGGTYSTLKVQPAELEDSGVYFCASSRLEDTEAFFGQGTRLTVV.